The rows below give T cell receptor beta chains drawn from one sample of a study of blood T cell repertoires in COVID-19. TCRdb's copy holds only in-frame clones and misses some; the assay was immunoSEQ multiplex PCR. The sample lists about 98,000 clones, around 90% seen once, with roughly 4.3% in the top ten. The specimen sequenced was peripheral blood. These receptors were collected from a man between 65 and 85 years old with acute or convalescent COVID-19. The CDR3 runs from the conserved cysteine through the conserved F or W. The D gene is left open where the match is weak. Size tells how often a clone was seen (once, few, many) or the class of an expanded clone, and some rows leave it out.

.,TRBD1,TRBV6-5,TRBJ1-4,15,TGTGCCAGCAGTAGGGACAGGGGGCGGGATGAAAAACTGTTTTTT,CASSRDRGRDEKLFF
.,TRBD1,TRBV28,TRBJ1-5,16,TGTGCCAGCAGTCGCTTGACAGGGGCCGTACATCAGCCCCAGCATTTT,CASSRLTGAVHQPQHF
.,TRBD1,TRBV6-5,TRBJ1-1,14,TGTGCCAGCAGTCTTAACAGGGGCAACACTGAAGCTTTCTTT,CASSLNRGNTEAFF
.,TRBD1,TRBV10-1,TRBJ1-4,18,TGCGCCAGCAGTGAATGGGACAGGGGAGCGGCGACTAATGAAAAACTGTTTTTT,CASSEWDRGAATNEKLFF
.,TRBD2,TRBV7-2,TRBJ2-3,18,TGTGCCAGCAGCTTAAGTCTCCTAGCGGGGGGCTCCACAGATACGCAGTATTTT,CASSLSLLAGGSTDTQYF
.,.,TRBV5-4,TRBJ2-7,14,TGTGCCAGCAGCTCAGCCTCTGGGAGATACGAGCAGTACTTC,CASSSASGRYEQYF
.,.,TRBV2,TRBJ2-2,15,TGTGCCAGCTCCTTGACAGGATCGAACACCGGGGAGCTGTTTTTT,CASSLTGSNTGELFF
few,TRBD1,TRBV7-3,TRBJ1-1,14,TGTGCCAGCAGCTTGGGACAGGCGAACACTGAAGCTTTCTTT,CASSLGQANTEAFF
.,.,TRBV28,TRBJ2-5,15,TGTGCCAGCAGCCCTTTCTCGGGGGTTCAAGAGACCCAGTACTTC,CASSPFSGVQETQYF
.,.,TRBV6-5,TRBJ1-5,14,TGTGCCAGCACGAAGGGGAATAGCAATCAGCCCCAGCATTTT,CASTKGNSNQPQHF
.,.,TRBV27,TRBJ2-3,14,TGTGCCAGCAGTTTCGGGGGGCGCGTAGATACGCAGTATTTT,CASSFGGRVDTQYF
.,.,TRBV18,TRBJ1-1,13,TGTGCCAGCTCCGAGGAAATGTACACTGAAGCTTTCTTT,CASSEEMYTEAFF
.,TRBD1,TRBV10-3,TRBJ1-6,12,TGTGCCATCAGGGACAGGGATTCACCCCTCCACTTT,CAIRDRDSPLHF
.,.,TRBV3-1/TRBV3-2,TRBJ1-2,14,TGTGCCAGCAGCCCAGAGACGGGGGGCCGTGGCTACACCTTC,CASSPETGGRGYTF
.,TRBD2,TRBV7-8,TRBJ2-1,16,TGTGCCAGCAGCCCAACGACTAGCGGGGGGGATGATGAGCAGTTCTTC,CASSPTTSGGDDEQFF
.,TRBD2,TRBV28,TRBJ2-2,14,TGTGCCAGCAGTTTTGGGGGGGGCACCGGGGAGCTGTTTTTT,CASSFGGGTGELFF
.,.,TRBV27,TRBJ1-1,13,TGTGCCAGCCTCGACAGGCCGAACACTGAAGCTTTCTTT,CASLDRPNTEAFF
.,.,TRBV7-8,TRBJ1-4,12,TGTGCCAGCAGCCATGGGCGTGAAAAACTGTTTTTT,CASSHGREKLFF
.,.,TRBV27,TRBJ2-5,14,TGTGCCAGCAGTTTATCGGTCCGGGATAGGCCCCAGTACTTC,CASSLSVRDRPQYF
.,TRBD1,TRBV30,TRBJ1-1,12,TGTGCCTGGGGGACTCAGGGGGACGAAGCTTTCTTT,CAWGTQGDEAFF
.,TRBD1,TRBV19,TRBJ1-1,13,TGTGCCACCCGACAGGGACAGAACACTGAAGCTTTCTTT,CATRQGQNTEAFF
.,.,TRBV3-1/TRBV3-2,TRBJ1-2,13,TGTGCCAGCAGCCAAGCTTTGCGGGGTGGCTACACCTTC,CASSQALRGGYTF
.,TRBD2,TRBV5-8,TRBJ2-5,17,TGTGCCAGCAGCTTGGGGGGGACTAGCGGGGACCAAGAGACCCAGTACTTC,CASSLGGTSGDQETQYF
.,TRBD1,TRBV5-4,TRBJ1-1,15,TGTGCCAGCAGCTTGGCAGGGGGACCGAACACTGAAGCTTTCTTT,CASSLAGGPNTEAFF
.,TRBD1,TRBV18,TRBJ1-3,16,TGTGCCAGCTCCCCTTTGTCGGGACAGTCCTTAAACACCATATATTTT,CASSPLSGQSLNTIYF
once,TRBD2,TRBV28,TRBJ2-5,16,TGTGCCAGCAGTTTAGGGCTAGCGGGGGGGCTGGAGACCCAGTACTTC,CASSLGLAGGLETQYF
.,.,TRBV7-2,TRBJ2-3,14,TGTGCCAGCAGTCACAAGGAGGTCAAAGATACGCAGTATTTT,CASSHKEVKDTQYF
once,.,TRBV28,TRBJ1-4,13,TGTGCCAGCAGAGGGGGGGTAAATGAAAAACTGTTTTTT,CASRGGVNEKLFF
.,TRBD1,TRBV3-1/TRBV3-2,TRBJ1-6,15,TGTGCCAGCAGCCAAGGGGGGGACAGGGGTTCACCCCTCCACTTT,CASSQGGDRGSPLHF
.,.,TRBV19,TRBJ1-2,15,TGTGCCAGTAACCTGCTCGGAGGGTTAATGCATGGCTACACCTTC,CASNLLGGLMHGYTF
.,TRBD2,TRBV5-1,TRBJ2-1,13,TGCGCCAGCAGCTCCGAGCGGGGGGGCCGTCCGCTCTTC,CASSSERGGRPLF
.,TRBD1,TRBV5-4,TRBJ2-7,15,TGTGCCAGCAGCCCCGGGACAGGAAGCTCCTACGAGCAGTACTTC,CASSPGTGSSYEQYF
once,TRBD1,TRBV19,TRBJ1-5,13,TGTGCCAGTAGTGGCGACAGGGATCAGCCCCAGCATTTT,CASSGDRDQPQHF
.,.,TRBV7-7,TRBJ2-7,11,TGTGCTAGCTCTGGCCCCTACGAGCAGTACTTC,CASSGPYEQYF
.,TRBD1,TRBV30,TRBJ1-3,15,TGTGCCTGGAGTCCCGGGACAGGGGGCGGAAACACCATATATTTT,CAWSPGTGGGNTIYF
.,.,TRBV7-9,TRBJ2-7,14,TGTGCCAGCAGTCATGCAGGGGAGCCCTACGAGCAGTACTTC,CASSHAGEPYEQYF
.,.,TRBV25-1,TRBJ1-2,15,TGTGCCAGCCGTGGACGGACTTGGGTAAACTATGGCTACACCTTC,CASRGRTWVNYGYTF
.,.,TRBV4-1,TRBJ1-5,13,TGCGCCAGCAGCCAGTCAGTCTCACAGCCCCAGCATTTT,CASSQSVSQPQHF
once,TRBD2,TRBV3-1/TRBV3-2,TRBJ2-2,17,TGTGCCAGCAGCCAAGGGGGACTAGCGGGGGTCACCGGGGAGCTGTTTTTT,CASSQGGLAGVTGELFF
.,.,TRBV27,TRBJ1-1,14,TGTGCCAGCAGTTTATTGGAGAGGTCGGGTGAAGCTTTCTTT,CASSLLERSGEAFF
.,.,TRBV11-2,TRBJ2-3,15,TGTGCCAGCAGTTTTGACAGGCTCCTCGCAGATACGCAGTATTTT,CASSFDRLLADTQYF
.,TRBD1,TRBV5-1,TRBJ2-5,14,TGCGCCAGCAGCACGGGACAGCCCCAAGAGACCCAGTACTTC,CASSTGQPQETQYF
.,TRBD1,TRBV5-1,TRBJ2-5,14,TGCGCCAGCAGCCCTGGGGACAGAAAAGAGACCCAGTACTTC,CASSPGDRKETQYF
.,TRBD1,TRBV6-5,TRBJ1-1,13,TGTGCCAGCGGGGACAGGGGGCGGGTTGAAGCTTTCTTT,CASGDRGRVEAFF
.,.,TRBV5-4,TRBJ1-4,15,TGTGCCAGCAGCTCAAAAGGGGGATCTAATGAAAAACTGTTTTTT,CASSSKGGSNEKLFF
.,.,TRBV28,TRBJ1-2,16,TGTGCCAGCAGCCCCTCCCCCTTTAAGACGGCGAGGGGCTACACCTTC,CASSPSPFKTARGYTF
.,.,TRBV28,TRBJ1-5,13,TGTGCCAGCCGAGTCTATAGCAATCAGCCCCAGCATTTT,CASRVYSNQPQHF
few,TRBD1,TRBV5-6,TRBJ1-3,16,TGTGCCAGCAGCTACGGGGACAGGCGCTCTGGAAACACCATATATTTT,CASSYGDRRSGNTIYF
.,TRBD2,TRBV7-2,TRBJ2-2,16,TGTGCCAGCACCCGGAGGGCTAGCGGGGTCCCCGGGGAGCTGTTTTTT,CASTRRASGVPGELFF
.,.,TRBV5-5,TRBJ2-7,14,TGTGCCAGCAGCTTACTGCCTAGCTCCTACGAGCAGTACTTC,CASSLLPSSYEQYF
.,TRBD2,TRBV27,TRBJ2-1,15,TGTGCCAGCAGTCAACTAGCGGGGGAGTACAATGAGCAGTTCTTC,CASSQLAGEYNEQFF
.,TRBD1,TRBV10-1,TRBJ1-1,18,TGCGCCAGCAGGCCTCGAGACGGCCGGATGACAGGGGACACTGAAGCTTTCTTT,CASRPRDGRMTGDTEAFF
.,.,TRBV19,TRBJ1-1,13,TGTGCCAGTAGTATAGTCAGGGGTACTGAAGCTTTCTTT,CASSIVRGTEAFF
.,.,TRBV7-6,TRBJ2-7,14,TGTGCCAGCAGCTTACAGGGAAGCTCCTACGAGCAGTACTTC,CASSLQGSSYEQYF
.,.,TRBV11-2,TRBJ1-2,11,TGTGCCAGCAGTTCCTTGCGCGGCTACACCTTC,CASSSLRGYTF
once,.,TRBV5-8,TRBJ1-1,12,TGTGCCAGCAGCTTGGGCCGGTCTGAAGCTTTCTTT,CASSLGRSEAFF
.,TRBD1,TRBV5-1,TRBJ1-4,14,TGCGCCAGCAGCTGGCAGGGGGCTAATGAAAAACTGTTTTTT,CASSWQGANEKLFF